Following are 21 T cell receptor beta chains from one sample sequenced in a study of post-analysis software for immune sequencing data. Study-level results: Compared with controls, patients had more of about 5 TRBV segments, including TRBV5-6, TRBV5-1 and TRBV20-1.

The TCR beta cDNA libraries contained unique molecular identifiers. TCRdb redid the calling of the PCR reads with MiXCR, one entry per CDR3 protein. The repertoire includes some 800,000 distinct CDR3 sequences, roughly 50% of them detected once, and around 4.7% sits in the top ten. These TCRs' antigens remain unknown. The material sequenced was blood. The receptors originated from a girl aged 10 to 17 with multiple sclerosis.

The chain combines TRBV4-1 with TRBJ2-5; D possibly corresponds to TRBD2 (6 bases). Per germline, CDR1 MGHRA and CDR2 YSYEKL. The V and J ends lost 0 bases and 2 bases respectively, with 13 bases between them. This CDR3 contains 16 residues. The CDR3 spells CASSQDPPSVQETQYF. The CDR3 DNA sequence: TGCGCCAGCAGCCAAGATCCTCCTAGCGTACAAGAGACCCAGTACTTC.

This chain links TRBV11-3 with TRBJ2-1; D possibly corresponds to TRBD2 (6 bases). The germline V gene has CDR1 SGHNT and CDR2 YENEEA. The CDR3 has 14 residues. V lost 4 bases and J 7 bases, leaving 14 bases between the germline ends. The CDR3 here is CASSSPTRGNEQFF. CDR3 nucleotides: TGTGCCAGCAGCTCACCGACTAGGGGAAATGAGCAGTTCTTC. Full variable domain (rest looked up from reference TRBV11-3 and TRBJ2-1): EAGVVQSPRYKIIEKKQPVAFWCNPISGHNTLYWYLQNLGQGPELLIRYENEEAVDDSQLPKDRFSAERLKGVDSTLKIQPAELGDSAVYLCASSSPTRGNEQFFGPGTRLTVL.

In this sample, this clonotype turned up once. The rearrangement links TRBV20-1 to TRBJ2-2, with D perhaps TRBD2 (6 bases). Trimming took 5 bases from V and 5 from J, leaving 18 bases between them. Germline lookup yields CDR1 DFQATT and CDR2 SNEGSKA (reference sequence). The CDR3 loop spans 15 amino acids. This CDR3 reads CSAVLVGGYTGELFF. The DNA of the CDR3 is TGCAGTGCTGTACTAGTGGGAGGTTATACCGGGGAGCTGTTTTTT.

This clonotype has more than one count but fewer than ten. V gene TRBV5-1 combines with J gene TRBJ2-5, with 10 nucleotides matching TRBD2. With the DNA end fitting TRBJ2-7 better, the J assignment may be wrong. The V gene's germline CDR1 is SGHRS and CDR2 YFSETQ. The CDR3 spans 14 residues. In DNA form, the CDR3 reads TGCGCCACTAAGGAGACTAGCGGGCCCTACGAGCAGTACTTC. As protein: CATKETSGPYEQYF.

The chain recombines TRBV18 with TRBJ2-4; D uncertain. The end of the DNA aligns better with TRBJ2-5, so the J call may be wrong. Germline V gene sequence: CDR1 KGHSH, CDR2 LQKENI. This CDR3 has 12 residues. This CDR3 reads CASSPRPETQYF. The DNA for the CDR3 is TGTGCCAGCTCACCAAGGCCGGAGACCCAGTACTTC.

The chain is built from TRBV28 and TRBJ2-1; 8 nucleotides agree with TRBD2. V gave up 6 bases and J gave up 8 bases; unmatched junction bases: 12. CDR1 and CDR2 from the germline V gene are MDHEN and SYDVKM. The CDR3 spans 15 residues. The chain's CDR3 is CASSQGGLGAHEQFF. In DNA, the CDR3 is TGTGCCAGCAGCCAAGGGGGACTAGGAGCTCATGAGCAGTTCTTC.

In the case of this clonotype: Possible read error: a much larger clone is one base away. The chain couples TRBV5-1 to TRBJ2-1; 10 bases agree with TRBD2. Germline V lookup: CDR1 SGHRS, CDR2 YFSETQ. The CDR3 is 15 residues long. The CDR3 loop is CANSLRSSGSREQFF. The DNA for the CDR3 is TGCGCCAACAGCTTGAGGTCTAGCGGGAGTCGGGAGCAGTTCTTC.

This clonotype has more than one count but fewer than ten. The chain combines TRBV11-2 with TRBJ2-3; 9 positions agree with TRBD2. V shed 0 bases, J shed 4 bases, and the junction held 11 bases outside the gene matches. The CDR3 contains 18 residues. Germline V gene lookup returns CDR1 SGHAT and CDR2 FQNNGV. CDR3 region: CASSLDRLASGIADTQYF. The DNA of the CDR3 is TGTGCCAGCAGCTTAGATCGCCTGGCTAGCGGGATCGCAGATACGCAGTATTTT.

This clonotype was counted only a few times. The chain carries TRBV29-1 and TRBJ2-1; no clear D. The CDR3 totals 12 residues. In germline, CDR1 is SQVTM, CDR2 ANQGSEA. Trimming cost V 4 bases and J 10 bases, with 14 bases left between them. CDR3 loop: CSVGPHLREQFF. The CDR3, as DNA: TGCAGCGTTGGGCCTCACTTGCGAGAGCAGTTCTTC.

The chain has TRBV6-2 or TRBV6-3 and TRBJ2-5; D unresolved. CDR3 length: 14 amino acids. Germline lookup yields CDR1 MNHEY and CDR2 SVGEGT. Deletions cut 2 bases from V and 0 bases from J, with 7 bases between. Here the CDR3 reads CASSYGPYQETQYF. The CDR3 region has the DNA TGTGCCAGCAGTTACGGCCCGTACCAAGAGACCCAGTACTTC.

This clonotype was seen only a few times. The chain recombines TRBV27 with TRBJ2-1, with 7 bases matching TRBD1. The trim removed 6 bases at V and 8 bases at J, leaving 7 bases unmatched. This CDR3 has 13 amino acids. The germline CDR1 and CDR2 sequences are MNHEY and SMNVEV (reference sequence). CDR3 region: CASSPRGSHEQFF. CDR3 bases: TGTGCCAGCAGCCCCAGGGGGTCCCATGAGCAGTTCTTC.

The chain links TRBV7-2 to TRBJ1-1; no firm D call. The CDR3 totals 13 residues. V lost 5 bases to trimming and J lost 3 bases, with 10 bases between them. Looked up from germline, CDR1 is SGHTA and CDR2 is FQGNSA. The CDR3 here is CASSNGGDTEAFF. CDR3 nucleotides: TGTGCCAGCAGCAACGGAGGTGACACTGAAGCTTTCTTT.

The chain links TRBV6-1 to TRBJ1-6; 10 nucleotides agree with TRBD1. V shed 4 bases, J shed 9 bases, and the junction held 3 bases outside the gene matches. The V gene's germline CDR1 is MNHNS and CDR2 SASEGT. This CDR3 region has 14 residues. CDR3 sequence reads: CASSGQGAGSPLHF. CDR3 sequence (DNA): TGTGCCAGCAGTGGACAGGGGGCGGGTTCACCCCTCCACTTT.

The chain carries TRBV11-2 and TRBJ2-5; TRBD2 matches at 12 bases. The CDR3 is 15 residues long. Trimming took 4 bases from V and 11 from J; bases not matched to a gene: 11. Germline V lookup: CDR1 SGHAT, CDR2 FQNNGV. The CDR3 region is CASSWAGTSGSEQYF. The CDR3 nucleotides are TGTGCCAGCAGCTGGGCCGGGACTAGCGGGTCTGAGCAGTACTTC.

This clonotype was detected only a few times. DNA of the CDR3: TGTGCCAGCTCACCGAGTAGTTCCCAAGAGACCCAGTACTTC. This codes for CASSPSSSQETQYF. V usage is TRBV18 and J usage is TRBJ2-4; D not certain. TRBJ2-5 matches the DNA end more closely, so the J call is doubtful. This CDR3 is 14 amino acids long. Germline CDR1 and CDR2: KGHSH and LQKENI.

The V and J genes are TRBV6-4 and TRBJ2-7, with D perhaps TRBD2 (5 bases). CDR3 length: 15 amino acids. Germline CDR1 is MRHNA and CDR2 is SNTAGT. Trimming removed 0 bases from V and 1 base from J, with 10 bases in between. The CDR3 nucleotides are TGTGCCAGCAGTGACTCGGAGGCTTCGTCCTACGAGCAGTACTTC. It specifies CASSDSEASSYEQYF.

This clonotype was seen a few times. V and J are TRBV28 and TRBJ1-1; 9 positions agree with TRBD1. Germline trimming cut 3 bases from V and 4 bases from J; bases unmatched to any gene: 3. The CDR3 loop spans 14 amino acids. Germline CDR1 is MDHEN and CDR2 is SYDVKM. This CDR3 is CASSFSTGGTEAFF. The CDR3 bases are TGTGCCAGCAGTTTTTCGACAGGGGGCACTGAAGCTTTCTTT.

This clonotype came up a few times. V gene TRBV20-1 combines with J gene TRBJ1-1; a weak D match, TRBD1 (5 bases). The germline gives CDR1 DFQATT, CDR2 SNEGSKA (reference sequence). Trimming left V 6 bases short and J 4 bases short, with 15 bases between. This CDR3 is built from 13 residues. CDR3 sequence (DNA): TGCAGTGCCCGGGGCGGAGTGATCACTGAAGCTTTCTTT. Encoded protein: CSARGGVITEAFF.

The chain carries TRBV11-1 and TRBJ2-5; TRBD1 agrees at 7 bases. The length of the CDR3 is 14 residues. V was clipped by 5 bases and J by 4 bases; unmatched bases: 7. In germline, CDR1 is SGHAT, CDR2 FQDESV (reference sequence). CDR3 region: CASSVDRVGETQYF. CDR3 sequence (DNA): TGTGCCAGCAGCGTAGACAGGGTTGGAGAGACCCAGTACTTC. The full variable domain, its missing parts supplied by reference TRBV11-1 and TRBJ2-5, is EAEVAQSPRYKITEKSQAVAFWCDPISGHATLYWYRQILGQGPELLVQFQDESVVDDSQLPKDRFSAERLKGVDSTLKIQPAELGDSAMYLCASSVDRVGETQYFGPGTRLLVL.

A single count supports this clonotype. The chain couples TRBV5-1 to TRBJ2-1, with TRBD2 matching over 14 bases. The DNA matches TRBJ2-7 better at its end, which makes the J call doubtful. This CDR3 comprises 16 residues. CDR1 and CDR2 (germline): SGHRS, YFSETQ. The DNA for the CDR3 is TGCGCCAGCAGCTTGCACGGGACTAGCGGGAGAATTGAGCAGTACTTC. Translating gives CASSLHGTSGRIEQYF.

This clonotype was counted only a few times. This chain connects TRBV12-3 or TRBV12-4 to TRBJ2-5; perhaps D is TRBD1 or TRBD2 (5 bases each). This CDR3 has 15 residues. Trimming took off 6 bases at V and 0 bases at J, with 14 bases between the two ends. The CDR3 spells CASRYTGAYQETQYF. CDR3 nucleotides: TGTGCCAGCAGGTATACCGGGGCCTACCAAGAGACCCAGTACTTC.